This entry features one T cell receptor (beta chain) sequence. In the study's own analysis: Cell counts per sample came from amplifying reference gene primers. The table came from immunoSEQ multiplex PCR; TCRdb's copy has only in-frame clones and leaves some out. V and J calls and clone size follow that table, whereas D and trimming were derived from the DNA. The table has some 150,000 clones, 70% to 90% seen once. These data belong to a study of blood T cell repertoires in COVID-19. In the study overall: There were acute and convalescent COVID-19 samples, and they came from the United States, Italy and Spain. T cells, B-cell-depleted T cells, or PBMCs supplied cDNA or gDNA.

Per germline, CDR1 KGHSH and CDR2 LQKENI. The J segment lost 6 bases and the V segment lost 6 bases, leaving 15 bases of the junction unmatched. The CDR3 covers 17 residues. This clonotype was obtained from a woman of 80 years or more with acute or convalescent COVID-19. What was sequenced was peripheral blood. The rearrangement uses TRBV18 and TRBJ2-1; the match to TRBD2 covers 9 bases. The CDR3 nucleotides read TGTGCCAGCTCTCCTGCGGGGGGGAGGAAACAAGGCAATGAGCAGTTCTTC. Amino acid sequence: CASSPAGGRKQGNEQFF.